The subject of this entry is one T cell receptor beta chain. The antigen remains unidentified. Positive CCR7 selection of CD45RO-negative cells yielded the naive CD8 cells, and terminally differentiated effector memory CD45RA+ cells were excluded. V was cut by 7 bases and J by 0 bases, with 4 bases left in between. Germline CDR1 and CDR2: SNHLY and FYNNEI. This CDR3 comprises 12 residues. This sample was taken from a study of shared clonotypes between healthy human individuals. Study summary: For every donor, three CD4 naive, three CD4 memory, two CD8 naive and one CD8 memory plates were used.

The assay was immunoSEQ multiplex PCR, and TCRdb's table has in-frame clones only and misses some. The repertoire holds over 2 million clones, roughly 94% seen once, with 0.85% to 1.3% in the top ten. Regarding the study as a whole: Despite large depth, sorted-subset datasets appeared incompletely sequenced. Memory subsets generally showed lower estimated richness than naive subsets. Clonotypes shared by all four donors outscored non-shared clonotypes in generation probability.

The TCR sequence derives from a man younger than 30 in good health. The chain carries TRBV2 and TRBJ1-3, with no clear D. The sequenced sample consisted of naive CD8+ T cells sorted from blood. The CDR3 DNA reads TGTGCCAGCACGGACTCTGGAAACACCATATATTTT. Translating it yields CASTDSGNTIYF.